This is a list of T cell receptor beta chains from one sample in a study of shared clonotypes between healthy human individuals. TCRdb's table, derived via immunoSEQ multiplex PCR, lists solely in-frame clones and lacks some. The sample has 550,000 to 850,000 clones; 74% are singletons. Sequences were obtained from memory CD4+ T cells sorted from blood. The receptors stem from a woman between 25 and 40 years old in good health. Both conserved end residues are part of each CDR3.

J gene	CDR3 length	V gene	CDR3 protein
TRBJ2-5	16	TRBV11-2	CASSLGTSGNYETQYF
TRBJ2-5	14	TRBV5-6	CASSFRVTRETQYF
TRBJ2-4	15	TRBV2	CASSATGPAKNIQYF
TRBJ2-1	16	TRBV28	CASSLFTSGSHNEQFF
TRBJ2-6	15	TRBV7-9	CASSLMGSGANVLTF
TRBJ2-1	20	TRBV28	CASSTYMWGPGEGSYNEQFF
TRBJ2-1	17	TRBV7-2	CASSGRGLAGVGDEQFF
TRBJ2-6	15	TRBV28	CASSLRGAGANVLTF
TRBJ2-2	18	TRBV5-1	CASSTGLAGGANTGELFF
TRBJ2-5	12	TRBV29-1	CSVRLAGETQYF
TRBJ1-3	13	TRBV5-1	CASSLVGDNTIYF
TRBJ2-5	14	TRBV7-7	CASSLAGAGETQYF
TRBJ2-3	16	TRBV5-1	CASSSYTGGPTDTQYF
TRBJ2-3	14	TRBV5-1	CASSLERAQRTQYF
TRBJ2-5	12	TRBV6-1	CASSEASETQYF
TRBJ1-4	14	TRBV30	CAWARDTNNEKLFF
TRBJ1-1	13	TRBV6-5	CASSYSRGTEAFF
TRBJ2-1	17	TRBV29-1	CSANLAGVRLYYNEQFF
TRBJ2-1	15	TRBV5-1	CASSYQGSSYNEQFF
TRBJ1-2	14	TRBV18	CASSETGGDYGYTF
TRBJ1-1	12	TRBV7-8	CASSQRATEAFF
TRBJ2-5	18	TRBV5-4	CASSQVGFSGRALETQYF
TRBJ2-3	15	TRBV7-2	CASNPTSLTGHTQYF